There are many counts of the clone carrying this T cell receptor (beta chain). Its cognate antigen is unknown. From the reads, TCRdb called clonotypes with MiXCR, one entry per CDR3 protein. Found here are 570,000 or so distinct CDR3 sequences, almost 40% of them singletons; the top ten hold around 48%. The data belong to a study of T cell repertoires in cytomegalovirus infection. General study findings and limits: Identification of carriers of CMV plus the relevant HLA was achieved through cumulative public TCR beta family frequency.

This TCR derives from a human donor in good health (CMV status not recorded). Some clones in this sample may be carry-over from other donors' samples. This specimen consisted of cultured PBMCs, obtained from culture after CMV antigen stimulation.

The CDR3 reads CASSFGLAGDYEQYF. The CDR3 DNA reads as TGTGCCAGCAGCTTCGGACTAGCGGGGGACTACGAGCAGTACTTC. The V gene is TRBV7-8, the J gene TRBJ2-7; 13 bases are shared with TRBD2. Per the germline V gene, CDR1 is SGHVS and CDR2 is FQNEAQ. V lost 3 bases to trimming and J lost 3 bases; unmatched junction nucleotides: 2. The CDR3 runs 15 residues.